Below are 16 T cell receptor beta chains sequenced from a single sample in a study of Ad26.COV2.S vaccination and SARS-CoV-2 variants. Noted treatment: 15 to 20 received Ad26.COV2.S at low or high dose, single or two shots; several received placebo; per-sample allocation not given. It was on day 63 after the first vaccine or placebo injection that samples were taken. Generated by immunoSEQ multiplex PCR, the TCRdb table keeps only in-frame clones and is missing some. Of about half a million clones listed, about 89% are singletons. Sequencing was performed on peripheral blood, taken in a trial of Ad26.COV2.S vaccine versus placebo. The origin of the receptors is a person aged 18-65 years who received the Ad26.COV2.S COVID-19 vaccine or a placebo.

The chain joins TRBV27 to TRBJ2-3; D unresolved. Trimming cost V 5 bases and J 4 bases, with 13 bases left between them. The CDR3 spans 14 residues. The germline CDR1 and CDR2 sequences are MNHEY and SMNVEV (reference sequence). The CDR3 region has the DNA TGTGCCAGCAGTCCCCTTACCCGGCCAGATACGCAGTATTTT. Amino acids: CASSPLTRPDTQYF.

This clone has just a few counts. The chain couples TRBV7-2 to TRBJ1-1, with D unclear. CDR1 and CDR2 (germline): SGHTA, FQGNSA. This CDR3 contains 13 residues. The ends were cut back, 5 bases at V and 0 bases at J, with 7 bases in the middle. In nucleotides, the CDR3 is TGTGCCAGCAGCCCGTATCTGAACACTGAAGCTTTCTTT. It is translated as CASSPYLNTEAFF. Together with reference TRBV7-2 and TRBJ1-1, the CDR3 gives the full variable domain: GAGVSQSPSNKVTEKGKDVELRCDPISGHTALYWYRQSLGQGLEFLIYFQGNSAPDKSGLPSDRFSAERTGGSVSTLTIQRTQQEDSAVYLCASSPYLNTEAFFGQGTRLTVV.

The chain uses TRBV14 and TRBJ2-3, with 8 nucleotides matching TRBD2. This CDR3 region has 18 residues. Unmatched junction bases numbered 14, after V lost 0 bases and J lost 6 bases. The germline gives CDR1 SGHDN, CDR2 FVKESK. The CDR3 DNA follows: TGTGCCAGCAGCCAAGAGTGGCCATCGAGCGGGAGTAGGGATACGCAGTATTTT. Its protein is CASSQEWPSSGSRDTQYF.

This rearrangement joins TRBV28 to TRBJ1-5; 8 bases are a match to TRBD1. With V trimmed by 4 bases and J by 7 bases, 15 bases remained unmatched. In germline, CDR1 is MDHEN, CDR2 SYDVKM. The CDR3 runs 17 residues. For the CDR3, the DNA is TGTGCCAGCAGTTCCCGGACAGGGAAGTCCGGCACGCAGCCCCAGCATTTT. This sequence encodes CASSSRTGKSGTQPQHF.

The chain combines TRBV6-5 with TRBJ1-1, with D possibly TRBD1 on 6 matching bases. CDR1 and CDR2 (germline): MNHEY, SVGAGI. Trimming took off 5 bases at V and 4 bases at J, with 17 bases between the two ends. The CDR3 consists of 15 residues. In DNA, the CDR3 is TGTGCCAGCAGTCGTCCCCAGGGGCGAGTCACTGAAGCTTTCTTT. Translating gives CASSRPQGRVTEAFF.

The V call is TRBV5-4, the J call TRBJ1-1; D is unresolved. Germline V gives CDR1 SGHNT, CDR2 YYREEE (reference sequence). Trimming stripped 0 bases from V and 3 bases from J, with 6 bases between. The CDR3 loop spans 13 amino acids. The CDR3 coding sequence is TGTGCCAGCAGCTTGGGTATGGACACTGAAGCTTTCTTT. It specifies CASSLGMDTEAFF.

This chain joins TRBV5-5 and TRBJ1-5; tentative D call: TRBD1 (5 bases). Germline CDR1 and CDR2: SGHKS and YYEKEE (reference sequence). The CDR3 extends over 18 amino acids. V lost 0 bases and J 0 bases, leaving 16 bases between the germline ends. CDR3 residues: CASSLASDRGFSNQPQHF. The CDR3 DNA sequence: TGTGCCAGCAGCTTGGCCTCTGACAGAGGTTTTAGCAATCAGCCCCAGCATTTT. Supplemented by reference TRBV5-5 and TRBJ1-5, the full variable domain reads DAGVTQSPTHLIKTRGQQVTLRCSPISGHKSVSWYQQVLGQGPQFIFQYYEKEERGRGNFPDRFSARQFPNYSSELNVNALLLGDSALYLCASSLASDRGFSNQPQHFGDGTRLSIL.

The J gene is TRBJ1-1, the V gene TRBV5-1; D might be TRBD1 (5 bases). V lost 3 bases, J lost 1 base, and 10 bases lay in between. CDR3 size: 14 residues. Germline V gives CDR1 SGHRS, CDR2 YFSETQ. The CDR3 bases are TGCGCCAGCAGCTCTCAGGGAAGGAACACTGAAGCTTTCTTT. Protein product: CASSSQGRNTEAFF.

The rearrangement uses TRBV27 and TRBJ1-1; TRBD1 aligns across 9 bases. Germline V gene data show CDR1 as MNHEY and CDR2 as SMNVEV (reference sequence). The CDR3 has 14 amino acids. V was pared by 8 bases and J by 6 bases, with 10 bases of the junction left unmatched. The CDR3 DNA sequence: TGTGCCAGCCGGACAGGGGCCCCTTCGGCTGAAGCTTTCTTT. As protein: CASRTGAPSAEAFF.

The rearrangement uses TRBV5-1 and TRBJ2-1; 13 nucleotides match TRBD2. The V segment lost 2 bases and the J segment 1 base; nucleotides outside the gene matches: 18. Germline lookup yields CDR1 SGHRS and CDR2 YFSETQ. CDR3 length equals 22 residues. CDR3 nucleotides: TGCGCCAGCAGCTTCCCGGGACTAGCGGGGAAAATGGGATTGAAGTCCTACAATGAGCAGTTCTTC. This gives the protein CASSFPGLAGKMGLKSYNEQFF.

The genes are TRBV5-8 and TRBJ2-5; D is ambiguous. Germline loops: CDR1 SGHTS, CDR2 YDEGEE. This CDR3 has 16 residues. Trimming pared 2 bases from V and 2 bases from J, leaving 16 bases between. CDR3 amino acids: CASSFGHAMVQETQYF. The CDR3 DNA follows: TGTGCCAGCAGCTTTGGTCATGCCATGGTTCAAGAGACCCAGTACTTC.

In DNA, the CDR3 is TGTGCCAGCAGCTTATACGGGACTCTAAACACCGGGGAGCTGTTTTTT. It specifies CASSLYGTLNTGELFF. J is TRBJ2-2 and V is TRBV7-6, with D perhaps TRBD2 (6 bases). V lost 2 bases to trimming and J lost 2 bases, with 12 bases between them. The CDR3 loop spans 16 amino acids. CDR1 is SGHVS, CDR2 FNYEAQ, per germline.

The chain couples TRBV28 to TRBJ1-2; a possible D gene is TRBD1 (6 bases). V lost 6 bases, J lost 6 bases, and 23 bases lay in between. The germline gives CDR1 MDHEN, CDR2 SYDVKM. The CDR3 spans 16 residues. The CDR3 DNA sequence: TGTGCCAGCAGGATATTATCGGGGGGCAGGCTGGATGGCTACACCTTC. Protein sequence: CASRILSGGRLDGYTF.

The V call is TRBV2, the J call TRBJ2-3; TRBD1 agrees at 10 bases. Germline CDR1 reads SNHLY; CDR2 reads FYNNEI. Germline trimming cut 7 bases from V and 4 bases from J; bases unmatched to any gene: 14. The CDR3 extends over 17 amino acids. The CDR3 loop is CASTPPSGQGSADTQYF. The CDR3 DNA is TGTGCCAGCACCCCCCCCTCGGGACAGGGGTCGGCAGATACGCAGTATTTT.

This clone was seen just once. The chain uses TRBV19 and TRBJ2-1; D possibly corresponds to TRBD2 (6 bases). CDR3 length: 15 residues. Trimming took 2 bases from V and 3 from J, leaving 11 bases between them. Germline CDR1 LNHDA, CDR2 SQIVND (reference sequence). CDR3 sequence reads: CASSIWASVYNEQFF. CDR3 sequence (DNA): TGTGCCAGTAGTATATGGGCTAGCGTCTACAATGAGCAGTTCTTC.

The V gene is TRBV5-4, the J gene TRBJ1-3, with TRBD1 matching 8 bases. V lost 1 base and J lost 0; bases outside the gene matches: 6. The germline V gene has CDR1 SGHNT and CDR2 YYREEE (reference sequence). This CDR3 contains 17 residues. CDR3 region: CASSLIQGAGSGNTIYF. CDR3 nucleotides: TGTGCCAGCAGCTTGATTCAGGGGGCAGGCTCTGGAAACACCATATATTTT.